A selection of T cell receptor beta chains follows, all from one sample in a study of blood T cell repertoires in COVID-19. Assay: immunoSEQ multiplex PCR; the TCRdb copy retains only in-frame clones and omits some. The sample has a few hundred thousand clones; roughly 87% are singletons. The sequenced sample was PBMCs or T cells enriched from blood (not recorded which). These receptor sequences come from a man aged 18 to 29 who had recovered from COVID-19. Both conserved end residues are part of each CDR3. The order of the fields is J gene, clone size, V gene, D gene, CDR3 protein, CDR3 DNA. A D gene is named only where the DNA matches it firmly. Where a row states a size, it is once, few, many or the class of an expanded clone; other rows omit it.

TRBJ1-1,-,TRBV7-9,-,CASSWGAGAFF,TGTGCCAGCAGCTGGGGCGCCGGGGCTTTCTTT
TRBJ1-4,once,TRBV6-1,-,CASSERDTYEKLFF,TGTGCCAGCAGCGAGCGGGACACCTATGAAAAACTGTTTTTT
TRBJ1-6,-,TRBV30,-,CAWTRGDSPLHF,TGTGCCTGGACACGCGGGGATTCACCCCTCCACTTT
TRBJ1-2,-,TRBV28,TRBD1,CASRYRTGNYGYTF,TGTGCCAGCAGATACAGGACAGGGAACTATGGCTACACCTTC
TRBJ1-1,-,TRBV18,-,CASSNHGGGTEAFF,TGTGCCAGCTCCAACCACGGAGGAGGCACTGAAGCTTTCTTT
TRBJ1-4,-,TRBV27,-,CASSYKNRPTNEKLFF,TGTGCCAGCAGTTACAAAAACAGGCCCACTAATGAAAAACTGTTTTTT
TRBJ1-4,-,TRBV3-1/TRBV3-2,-,CASGGANEKLFF,TGTGCCAGCGGGGGGGCCAATGAAAAACTGTTTTTT
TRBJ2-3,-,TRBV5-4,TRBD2,CASSLGSLAGAGDTQYF,TGTGCCAGCAGCTTGGGGTCCCTAGCGGGAGCAGGAGATACGCAGTATTTT
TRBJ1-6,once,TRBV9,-,CASSVAGPGARSPLHF,TGTGCCAGCAGCGTAGCGGGCCCGGGAGCTCGATCACCCCTCCACTTT
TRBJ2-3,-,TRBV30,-,CAWSVYRADTQYF,TGTGCCTGGAGTGTTTACAGAGCAGATACGCAGTATTTT
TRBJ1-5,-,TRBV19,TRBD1,CASSNPYRGGNQPQHF,TGTGCCAGTAGTAATCCATACAGGGGCGGCAATCAGCCCCAGCATTTT
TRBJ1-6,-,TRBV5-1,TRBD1,CASSLRTGDNSPLHF,TGCGCCAGCAGCTTGCGAACAGGGGACAATTCACCCCTCCACTTT
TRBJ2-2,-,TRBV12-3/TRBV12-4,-,CASTQYPGELFF,TGTGCCAGCACCCAGTACCCCGGGGAGCTGTTTTTT
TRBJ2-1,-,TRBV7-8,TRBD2,CASSRPIAGGSPFVPYNEQFF,TGTGCCAGCAGCCGTCCTATAGCGGGGGGATCCCCTTTCGTCCCCTACAATGAGCAGTTCTTC
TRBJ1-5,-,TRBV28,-,CALGVSNQPQHF,TGTGCCTTAGGGGTCAGCAATCAGCCCCAGCATTTT
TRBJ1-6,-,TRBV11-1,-,CASSITQGTLGSPLHF,TGTGCCAGCAGCATTACGCAGGGGACCCTTGGGTCACCCCTCCACTTT
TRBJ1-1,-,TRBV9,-,CASSVEPGLVNTEAFF,TGTGCCAGCAGCGTAGAGCCAGGGTTGGTGAACACTGAAGCTTTCTTT
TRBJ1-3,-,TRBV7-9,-,CASSLVRAGNTIYF,TGTGCCAGCAGCTTAGTGAGGGCAGGAAACACCATATATTTT
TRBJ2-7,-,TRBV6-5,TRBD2,CASRPAGGYEQYF,TGTGCCAGCAGACCCGCGGGGGGCTACGAGCAGTACTTC
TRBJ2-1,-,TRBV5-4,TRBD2,CASSLGLAVNYNEQFF,TGTGCCAGCAGCTTGGGACTAGCTGTAAACTACAATGAGCAGTTCTTC
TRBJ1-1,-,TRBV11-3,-,CASSLLARRDTEAFF,TGTGCCAGCAGCTTATTAGCCCGGAGGGACACTGAAGCTTTCTTT
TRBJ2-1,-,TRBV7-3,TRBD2,CASSLNAPASGRGEQFF,TGTGCCAGCAGCCTTAACGCCCCCGCTAGCGGGAGGGGTGAGCAGTTCTTC